Described below is a single TCR beta chain sequence and its context. The data were taken from a study of OX40 agonist ivuxolimab in advanced cancers. Blood got drawn at baseline, again on cycle 4 day 1, and then on cycle 7 day 1. CDR1 is LNHDA and CDR2 is SQIVND in the germline V gene (reference sequence). V was shortened by 2 bases and J by 0 bases, with 11 bases between the two germline ends. This CDR3 is built from 15 residues. Sequencing was performed with immunoSEQ multiplex PCR; in TCRdb, only in-frame clones are kept and a portion is missing. The sample contains 80,000 or so clones, 90% to 95% of which appear only once.

The sequencing here drew on CD4+ or CD8+ T cells sorted from blood, taken in a trial of the OX40 agonist ivuxolimab. This clonotype originated in an adult with an advanced solid tumor such as melanoma, head and neck, liver or kidney cancer. This chain links TRBV19 with TRBJ2-7, with D possibly being TRBD1 (5 bases). CDR3 sequence (DNA): TGTGCCAGTAGTATATCCCAGGGTAGCTCCTACGAGCAGTACTTC. This translates into CASSISQGSSYEQYF.